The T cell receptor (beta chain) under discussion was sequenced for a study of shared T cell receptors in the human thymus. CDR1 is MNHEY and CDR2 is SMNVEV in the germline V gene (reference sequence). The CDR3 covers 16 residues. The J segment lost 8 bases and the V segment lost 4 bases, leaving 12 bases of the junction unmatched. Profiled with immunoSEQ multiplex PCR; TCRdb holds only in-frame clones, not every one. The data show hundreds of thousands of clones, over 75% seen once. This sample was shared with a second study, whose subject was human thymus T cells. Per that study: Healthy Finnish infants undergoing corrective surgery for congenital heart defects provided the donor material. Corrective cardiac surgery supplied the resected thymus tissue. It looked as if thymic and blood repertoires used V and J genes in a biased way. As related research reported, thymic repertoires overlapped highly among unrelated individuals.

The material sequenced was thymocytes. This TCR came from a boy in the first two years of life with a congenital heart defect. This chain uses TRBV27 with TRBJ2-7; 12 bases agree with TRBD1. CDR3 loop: CASSSPPGTGGIKQYF. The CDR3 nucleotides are TGTGCCAGCAGTTCCCCCCCCGGGACAGGGGGCATTAAGCAGTACTTC.